This is a list of T cell receptor beta chains from one sample in a study of response to subunit inactivated influenza vaccine. MiXCR, run by TCRdb on the RT-PCR reads, gives a single entry per CDR3 protein. The sample lists about 170,000 distinct CDR3 sequences, 12% seen once, with about 29% in the top ten. These data are also associated with another study on T cells expressing NK-cell markers.

This material consisted of CD8+ T cells sorted from PBMCs, taken about 12 days after vaccination. The receptors come from a man aged 45 to 65 who received an inactivated influenza vaccine. Both conserved end residues are part of each CDR3. Each record gives: CDR3 protein, V gene.

CDR3aa: CASSFGRGLEAFF; v_gene: TRBV12-3/TRBV12-4
CDR3aa: CASSQAWGPEDTDTQYF; v_gene: TRBV4-3
CDR3aa: CSVVSWTGELFF; v_gene: TRBV29-1
CDR3aa: CASSSLDSTDTQYF; v_gene: TRBV27
CDR3aa: CSVGGPMAEAFF; v_gene: TRBV29-1
CDR3aa: CAISDQTDTYEQYF; v_gene: TRBV10-3
CDR3aa: CSARSGTGGKGSYEQYF; v_gene: TRBV20-1
CDR3aa: CASSLYGSPRDTQYF; v_gene: TRBV7-3
CDR3aa: CATSDSNSGRDTDTQYF; v_gene: TRBV24-1
CDR3aa: CSVHSGEENTIYF; v_gene: TRBV29-1
CDR3aa: CASSRSSTDTQYF; v_gene: TRBV7-9
CDR3aa: CASSESPRIEQFF; v_gene: TRBV25-1
CDR3aa: CASSQATGSNEQFF; v_gene: TRBV4-2
CDR3aa: CATSIGTSSYNEQFF; v_gene: TRBV24-1
CDR3aa: CASRQLGYNEQFF; v_gene: TRBV30
CDR3aa: CASSPRPPQFAEQFF; v_gene: TRBV7-9
CDR3aa: CASSQDSSDTGELFF; v_gene: TRBV4-3
CDR3aa: CASSLVVSGGHGYTF; v_gene: TRBV7-9
CDR3aa: CASSTRGTGGRRRSYNEQFF; v_gene: TRBV12-3/TRBV12-4
CDR3aa: CASSYRRMETQYF; v_gene: TRBV6-2/TRBV6-3
CDR3aa: CASSLLSGSGRQFF; v_gene: TRBV19
CDR3aa: CASSPDREVVGYTF; v_gene: TRBV4-1
CDR3aa: CASSYSIWTKGVNEQFF; v_gene: TRBV6-5
CDR3aa: CASSPPKVPVPSGNTIYF; v_gene: TRBV11-2
CDR3aa: CASSPRTSTPADTQYF; v_gene: TRBV12-3/TRBV12-4
CDR3aa: CASSASTGLNQPQHF; v_gene: TRBV25-1
CDR3aa: CASSLDTGVDEQFF; v_gene: TRBV6-4
CDR3aa: CASYPNTGELFF; v_gene: TRBV7-9
CDR3aa: CASAHLVVGTFYEQYF; v_gene: TRBV27
CDR3aa: CAIIDRVGGQPQHF; v_gene: TRBV10-3
CDR3aa: CATSRQGDTGELFF; v_gene: TRBV15
CDR3aa: CASSLADFRTSGSYEQYF; v_gene: TRBV28
CDR3aa: CTARLAGGPEQYF; v_gene: TRBV29-1
CDR3aa: CASSLRDGNYGYTF; v_gene: TRBV5-5
CDR3aa: CASSLAGPSEQFF; v_gene: TRBV7-9
CDR3aa: CASTDDRGGYGYTF; v_gene: TRBV7-9
CDR3aa: CASSQELWGEETQYF; v_gene: TRBV3-1
CDR3aa: CASTLGREQYF; v_gene: TRBV27
CDR3aa: CASSRSGGTTDTQYF; v_gene: TRBV6-2/TRBV6-3
CDR3aa: CASSRVYGYTF; v_gene: TRBV11-2
CDR3aa: CASSPPGLAGQETQYF; v_gene: TRBV4-2
CDR3aa: CASSHLLGGTLYNEQFF; v_gene: TRBV4-3
CDR3aa: CASSYSKWGTDTQYF; v_gene: TRBV6-5
CDR3aa: CASSFWRASYNEQFF; v_gene: TRBV7-9
CDR3aa: CASSHPQGWGDEQFF; v_gene: TRBV4-1
CDR3aa: CASSLQGQPQHF; v_gene: TRBV5-4
CDR3aa: CASSQGTGNEKLFF; v_gene: TRBV27
CDR3aa: CASSPFGTAEKLFF; v_gene: TRBV6-2/TRBV6-3
CDR3aa: CASSLRPSNYGYTF; v_gene: TRBV28
CDR3aa: CASSLIPGDIQYF; v_gene: TRBV27
CDR3aa: CASSLNRVETQYF; v_gene: TRBV7-9
CDR3aa: CASSLGILSGGQDTQYF; v_gene: TRBV11-2
CDR3aa: CASSKNTLTGVEQYF; v_gene: TRBV7-9
CDR3aa: CASSITSGSNEQFF; v_gene: TRBV19
CDR3aa: CSVEDLEGLLF; v_gene: TRBV29-1
CDR3aa: CASGTTGGVSTQYF; v_gene: TRBV12-3/TRBV12-4